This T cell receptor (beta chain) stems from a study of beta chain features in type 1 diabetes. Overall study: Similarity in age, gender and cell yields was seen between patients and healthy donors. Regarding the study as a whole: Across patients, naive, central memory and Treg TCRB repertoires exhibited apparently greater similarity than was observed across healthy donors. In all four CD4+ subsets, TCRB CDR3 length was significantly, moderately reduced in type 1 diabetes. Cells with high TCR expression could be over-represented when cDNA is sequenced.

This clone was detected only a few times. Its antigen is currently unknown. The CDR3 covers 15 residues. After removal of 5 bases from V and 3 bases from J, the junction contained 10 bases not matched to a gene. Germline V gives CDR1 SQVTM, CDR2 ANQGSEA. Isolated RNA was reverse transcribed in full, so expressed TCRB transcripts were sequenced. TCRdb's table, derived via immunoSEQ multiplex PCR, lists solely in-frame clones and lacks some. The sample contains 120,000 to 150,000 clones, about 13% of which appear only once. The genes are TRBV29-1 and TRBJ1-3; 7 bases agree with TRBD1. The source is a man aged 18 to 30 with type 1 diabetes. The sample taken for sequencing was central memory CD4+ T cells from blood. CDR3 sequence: CSVNFRGASGNTIYF. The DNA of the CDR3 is TGCAGCGTTAACTTCAGGGGGGCTAGTGGAAACACCATATATTTT.